This TCR beta chain was documented in a study of blood T cell repertoires in COVID-19 (dated by TCRdb to about 2020). For the wider study: Collaborator samples came from the United States, Italy and Spain and covered acute and convalescent phases of COVID-19. The prospective study material was composed of cDNA or gDNA derived from T cells, B-cell-depleted T cells, or PBMCs. The dataset comprised deeply sampled blood TCRbeta repertoires from subjects exposed to, actively infected with, or recovered from COVID-19. The repertoires were made available in a free public database intended to serve as a resource for research on the immune response to SARS-CoV-2. Samples were obtained from the ongoing ImmuneRACE study (first 160 participants) and from about 1,300 subjects provided by 6 global collaborators. Sample metadata almost always included a de-identified subject ID, COVID-19 status, age in years and sex. HLA class I and class II types, where available, came from metadata supplied by the sample provider rather than from assay-based typing.

Trimming takes 4 bases off V and 3 bases off J; junction bases not matched to a gene: 0. CDR1 is given as SGHDT and CDR2 as YYEEEE, both from the germline V gene. Its CDR3 holds 12 amino acids, cysteine through phenylalanine. Just CDR3 DNA is preserved here, 36 bases in frame from base 1. TCRbeta CDR3 regions were amplified from genomic DNA by means of the immunoSEQ Assay, a bias-controlled multiplex PCR. The paper's processing steps were these. The number of nucleated cells in each sample was estimated from the amplification of reference gene primers within the assay. To quantify the absolute abundance of each unique TCRbeta CDR3 rearrangement, sequence reads were collapsed and filtered. Productive Simpson clonality was computed per sample as the square root of Simpson's diversity index over productive rearrangements. TCRdb took this table from immuneACCESS and kept in-frame rearrangements with V and J called. Such tables lack part of the clones; where checked against another copy, unresolved V genes explain under half of the gap, and the rest is unexplained. That table furnishes V, J and clone size, whereas the DNA furnished D and trimming. The sample contains about 200,000 clones, around 88% of them found a single time. The ten top clones hold about 4.5% of the sample.

Comment on this clone: Its antigen is not yet known. There are no base qualities to consult, and no much larger clone falls within one base.

Paper-wide results and their limitations: Clinical and demographic metadata were provided uncurated, with the amount varying by source and participant.

Participants in the prospective study were aged 18 to 89 years, lived in under 30 United States geographic areas, and enrolled through a virtual design. To assign participants to cohorts, the prospective study relied on clinical history that participants themselves reported in a screening survey and a study questionnaire. A participant counted as exposed if, within 2 weeks of entering the study, that participant had been in contact with someone who had a PCR-confirmed or clinician-diagnosed COVID-19 case. In the prospective study, whole blood, serum and a nasopharyngeal or oropharyngeal swab were collected from each participant by mobile phlebotomists. Prospective study participants could optionally give additional blood draws and questionnaires over a roughly two-month period. Before DNA extraction, blood samples from the prospective study were shipped at room temperature or frozen.

Material: PBMCs or T cells enriched from blood (not recorded which). The TCR was taken from a woman aged 25 to 45 who had been exposed to COVID-19. The rearrangement combines TRBV5-6 with TRBJ1-2, with TRBD1 matching 7 junction bases. The CDR3 amino acid sequence is: CASSTGDYGYTF. The sequence in DNA is TGTGCCAGCAGCACAGGGGACTATGGCTACACCTTC.